One and the same sample provided the 7 T cell receptor beta chains below, sequenced in a study of cytomegalovirus exposure and HLA in healthy donors. The PCR contained 60 Vbeta and 13 Jbeta primers. Sequenced by immunoSEQ multiplex PCR; TCRdb stores in-frame clones only, minus some. The table has around 180,000 clones, roughly 84% seen once. Sequenced material: PBMCs. All receptors come from a girl under two years old in good health and CMV-seronegative.

In its sample, this clone was seen a few times. This rearrangement joins TRBV19 to TRBJ2-6; 11 positions match TRBD1. After removal of 5 bases from V and 2 bases from J, the junction contained 2 bases not matched to a gene. The CDR3 consists of 16 residues. From germline, CDR1 is LNHDA and CDR2 SQIVND (reference sequence). The CDR3, as DNA: TGTGCCAGTAGTCCGGGACAGGGGGCTGGGGCCAACGTCCTGACTTTC. It specifies CASSPGQGAGANVLTF. Complete variable domain (other parts from reference TRBV19 and TRBJ2-6): DGGITQSPKYLFRKEGQNVTLSCEQNLNHDAMYWYRQDPGQGLRLIYYSQIVNDFQKGDIAEGYSVSREKKESFPLTVTSAQKNPTAFYLCASSPGQGAGANVLTFGAGSRLTVL.

CDR3 nucleotides: TGTGCCAGCAGCCAACAGAACACCGGGGAGCTGTTTTTT. Residues: CASSQQNTGELFF. This chain joins TRBV14 and TRBJ2-2, with D uncertain. The V gene lost 2 bases and the J gene lost 1 base, with 2 bases spanning the gap. This CDR3 has 13 amino acids. Germline V gene lookup returns CDR1 SGHDN and CDR2 FVKESK. The full variable domain, its missing parts supplied by reference TRBV14 and TRBJ2-2, is EAGVTQFPSHSVIEKGQTVTLRCDPISGHDNLYWYRRVMGKEIKFLLHFVKESKQDESGMPNNRFLAERTGGTYSTLKVQPAELEDSGVYFCASSQQNTGELFFGEGSRLTVL.

The chain couples TRBV11-2 to TRBJ2-3; TRBD1 aligns across 11 bases. CDR1 and CDR2 from the germline V gene are SGHAT and FQNNGV. V lost 0 bases and J lost 2; bases outside the gene matches: 7. The CDR3 contains 18 residues. CDR3 loop: CASSLDSGTGGHTDTQYF. DNA of the CDR3: TGTGCCAGCAGCTTAGACTCCGGGACAGGGGGACACACAGATACGCAGTATTTT. Drawing the rest from reference TRBV11-2 and TRBJ2-3, the complete variable domain is EAGVAQSPRYKIIEKRQSVAFWCNPISGHATLYWYQQILGQGPKLLIQFQNNGVVDDSQLPKDRFSAERLKGVDSTLKIQPAKLEDSAVYLCASSLDSGTGGHTDTQYFGPGTRLTVL.

The CDR3 DNA reads TGTGCCAGCAGCTTGGTGGGGGGTTCTGGCTACACCTTC. Its protein is CASSLVGGSGYTF. This chain links TRBV5-6 with TRBJ1-2; D perhaps matches TRBD1 (5 bases). Germline CDR1 reads SGHDT; CDR2 reads YYEEEE. V dropped 0 bases and J dropped 7 bases, with 10 bases sitting between them. CDR3 size: 13 residues.

V gene TRBV7-8 combines with J gene TRBJ1-1; 7 nucleotides line up with TRBD1. The V segment lost 6 bases and the J segment 0 bases; nucleotides outside the gene matches: 4. The CDR3 consists of 14 residues. Germline CDR1 is SGHVS and CDR2 is FQNEAQ. CDR3 region: CASRSTGLNTEAFF. CDR3 bases: TGTGCCAGCAGGTCGACAGGGTTGAACACTGAAGCTTTCTTT.

This chain joins TRBV7-2 and TRBJ2-7, with D uncertain. V lost 1 base, J lost 6 bases, and 16 bases lay in between. Per germline, CDR1 SGHTA and CDR2 FQGNSA. The CDR3 contains 15 residues. In nucleotides, the CDR3 is TGTGCCAGCAGCTTAGTTGGCACGTCCGTTGGCGAGCAGTACTTC. Translated: CASSLVGTSVGEQYF.

This clone appeared a few times. This chain connects TRBV2 to TRBJ1-1; D uncertain. The CDR3 is 14 amino acids. V was shortened by 8 bases and J by 6 bases, with 19 bases between the two germline ends. Germline assignment: CDR1 SNHLY and CDR2 FYNNEI. As DNA, the CDR3 is TGTGCCAGCCTAGTCGTTTTTAGACCACCTGAAGCTTTCTTT. It codes for CASLVVFRPPEAFF.